The source of this T cell receptor (beta chain) is a study of cytomegalovirus exposure and HLA in healthy donors. This clone was recorded only once. The PCR used 60 Vbeta and 13 Jbeta primers. Using immunoSEQ multiplex PCR, the repertoire was profiled, and TCRdb retains in-frame clones only, with some absent. The sample records about 110,000 clones, about 81% being singletons. The V segment lost 3 bases and the J segment 2 bases; nucleotides outside the gene matches: 5. This CDR3 comprises 15 residues. The germline gives CDR1 ENHRY, CDR2 SYGVKD. The chain carries TRBV10-3 and TRBJ2-7, with 9 bases aligning to TRBD1. The sample was PBMCs. This TCR was recovered from a man aged 30 to 39 in good health and CMV-seronegative. DNA for the CDR3: TGTGCCATCAGTGACGAACAGGGGGCCCCCTACGAGCAGTACTTC. It specifies CAISDEQGAPYEQYF.